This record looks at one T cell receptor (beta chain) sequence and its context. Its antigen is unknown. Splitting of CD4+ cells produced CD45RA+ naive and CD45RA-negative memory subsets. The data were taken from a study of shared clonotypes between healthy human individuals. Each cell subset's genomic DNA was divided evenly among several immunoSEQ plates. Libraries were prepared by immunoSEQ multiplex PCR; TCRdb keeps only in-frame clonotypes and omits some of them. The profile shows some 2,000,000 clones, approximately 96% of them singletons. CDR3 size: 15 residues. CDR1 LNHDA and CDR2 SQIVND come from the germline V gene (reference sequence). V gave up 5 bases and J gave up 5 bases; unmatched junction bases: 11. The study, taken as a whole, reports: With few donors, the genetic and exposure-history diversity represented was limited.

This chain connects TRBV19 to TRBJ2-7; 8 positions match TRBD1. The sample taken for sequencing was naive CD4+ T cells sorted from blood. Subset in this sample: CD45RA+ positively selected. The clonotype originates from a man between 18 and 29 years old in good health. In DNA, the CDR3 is TGTGCCAGTAGTCCAAGGACAGGGAAGACCCACGAGCAGTACTTC. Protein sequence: CASSPRTGKTHEQYF.